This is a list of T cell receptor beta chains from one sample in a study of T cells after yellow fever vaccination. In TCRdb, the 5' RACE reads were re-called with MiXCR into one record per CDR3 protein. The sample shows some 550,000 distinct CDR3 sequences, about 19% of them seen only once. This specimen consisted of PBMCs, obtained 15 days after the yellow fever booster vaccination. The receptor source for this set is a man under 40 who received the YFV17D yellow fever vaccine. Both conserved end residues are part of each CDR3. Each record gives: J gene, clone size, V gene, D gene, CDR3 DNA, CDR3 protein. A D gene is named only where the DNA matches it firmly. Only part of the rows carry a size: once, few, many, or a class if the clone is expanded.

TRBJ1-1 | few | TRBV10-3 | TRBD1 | TGTGCCCACTCTCGGGACAGCTATCAGACTGAAGCTTTCTTT | CAHSRDSYQTEAFF
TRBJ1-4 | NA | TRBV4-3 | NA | TGCGCCAGCAGCCAAGCACCAGGACGGCTTGCAACTAATGAAAAACTGTTTTTT | CASSQAPGRLATNEKLFF
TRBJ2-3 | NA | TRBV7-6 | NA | TGTGCCAGCAGCTTAGCGGGTGGGGCGCTCCAAGATACGCAGTATTTT | CASSLAGGALQDTQYF
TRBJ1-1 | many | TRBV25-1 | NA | TGTGCCAGCAGGGGAGACACTGAAGCTTTCTTT | CASRGDTEAFF
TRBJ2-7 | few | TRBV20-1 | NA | TGCAGTGCCTATTCACAGGGTTTGAGGGAGCAGTACTTC | CSAYSQGLREQYF
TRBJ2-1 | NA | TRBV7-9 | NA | TGTGCCAGCAAGATGGGCGGCGAGCAGTTCTTC | CASKMGGEQFF
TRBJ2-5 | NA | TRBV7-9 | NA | TGTGCCAGCAGCTTTCCCTGGAACAGGGTTGTAGAGACCCAGTACTTC | CASSFPWNRVVETQYF
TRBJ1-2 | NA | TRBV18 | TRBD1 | TGTGCCAGCTCACGAGAAATAAGACAGGGGGCTGATGGCTACACCTTC | CASSREIRQGADGYTF
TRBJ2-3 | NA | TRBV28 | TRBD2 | TGTGCCAGCAGCGTCCGGACTAGCGGGAGGACAGATACGCAGTATTTT | CASSVRTSGRTDTQYF
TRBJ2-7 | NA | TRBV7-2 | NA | TGTGCCAGCAGCTTCCCGTATCCCCCTTTCGAGCAGTACTTC | CASSFPYPPFEQYF
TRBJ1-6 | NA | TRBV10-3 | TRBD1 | TGTGCCATCAGCGAACAGGGGGCTAATTCACCCCTCCACTTT | CAISEQGANSPLHF
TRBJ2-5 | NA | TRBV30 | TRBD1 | TGTGCCTGGAGTGTACGGACAGGGACCCCCTTTGAAGAGACCCAGTACTTC | CAWSVRTGTPFEETQYF
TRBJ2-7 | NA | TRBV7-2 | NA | TGTGCCAGCAGCCCCAGAGGGCTAGCAGACTACGAGCAGTACTTC | CASSPRGLADYEQYF
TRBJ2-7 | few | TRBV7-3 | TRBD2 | TGTGCCAGCAGCCCCTCACTAGCGGGAGTCCACGAGCAGTACTTC | CASSPSLAGVHEQYF
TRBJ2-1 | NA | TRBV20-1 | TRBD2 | TGCAGTGCTAGACAGACTAGCGGGGGAGGTGAGCAGTTCTTC | CSARQTSGGGEQFF
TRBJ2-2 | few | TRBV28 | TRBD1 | TGTGCCAGCAGTCCATACAGGGGTGAGCTGTTTTTT | CASSPYRGELFF
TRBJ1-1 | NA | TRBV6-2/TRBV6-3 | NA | TGTGCCAGCAGTGGTCGACAGAGAATGAACACTGAAGCTTTCTTT | CASSGRQRMNTEAFF
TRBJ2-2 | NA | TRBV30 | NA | TGTGCCTGGCCGGATCATACCGGGGAGCTGTTTTTT | CAWPDHTGELFF
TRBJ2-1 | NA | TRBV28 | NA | TGTGCCAGCAGTATCTGGACTTCCCAACAGTTCTTC | CASSIWTSQQFF
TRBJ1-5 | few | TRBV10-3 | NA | TGTGCCACCCAGGGGATAAGCAATCAGCCCCAGCATTTT | CATQGISNQPQHF
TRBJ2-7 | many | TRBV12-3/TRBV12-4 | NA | TGTGCCAGCAGTTTAGGAGGGTTGGACGAGCAGTACTTC | CASSLGGLDEQYF
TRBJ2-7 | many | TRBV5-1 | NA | TGTGCCAGCAGTTTAAGCCGCGGGGCCTACGAGCAGTACTTC | CASSLSRGAYEQYF
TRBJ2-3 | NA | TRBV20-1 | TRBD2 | TGCAGTGCTAGGCATGGGACTAGTATCACAGATACGCAGTATTTT | CSARHGTSITDTQYF
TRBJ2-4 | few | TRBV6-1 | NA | TGTGCCAGCAGCCAAGTGCCAGGGCTCAAAAACATTCAGTACTTC | CASSQVPGLKNIQYF
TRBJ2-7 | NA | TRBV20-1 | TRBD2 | TGCAGTGCTACCCTACTGGGACTAGCCTCCTACGAGCAGTACTTC | CSATLLGLASYEQYF
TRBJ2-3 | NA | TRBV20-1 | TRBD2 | TGCAGTGCTAGTTTGACTAGCGGGGGGAGAGAAGATACGCAGTATTTT | CSASLTSGGREDTQYF
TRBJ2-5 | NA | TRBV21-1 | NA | TGTGCCAGCCCCCGCTACTATAAAGAGACCCAGTACTTC | CASPRYYKETQYF
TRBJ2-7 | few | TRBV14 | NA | TGTGCCAGCAGCCAAGTAAGGAGGGGGGTTTTGTACGAGCAGTACTTC | CASSQVRRGVLYEQYF
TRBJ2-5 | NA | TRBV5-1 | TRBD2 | TGCGCCACCCGGGCACTAGCGGGAGAAGAAGAGACCCAGTACTTC | CATRALAGEEETQYF
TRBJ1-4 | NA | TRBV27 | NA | TGTGCCAGCAGTTTACAGGCAAGGGAAAAACTGTTTTTT | CASSLQAREKLFF
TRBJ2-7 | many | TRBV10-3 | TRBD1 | TGTGCCATCAGTGAAGGGGGCACGATCTACGAGCAGTACTTC | CAISEGGTIYEQYF
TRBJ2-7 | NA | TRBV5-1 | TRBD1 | TGCGCCAGCAGCATACAGGGGTTCGAGCAGTACTTC | CASSIQGFEQYF
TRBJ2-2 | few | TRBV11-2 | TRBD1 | TGTGCCAGCAGCCGGCAGGGGGCCGGGGAGCTGTTTTTT | CASSRQGAGELFF
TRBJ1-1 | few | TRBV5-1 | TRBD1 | TGCGCCAGCAGACCCGGGACAGCGTTAGAAGCTTTCTTT | CASRPGTALEAFF
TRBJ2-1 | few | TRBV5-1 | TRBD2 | TGCGCCAGCAGCGGGAGGCCGGCGGGAGAAAATGAGCAGTTCTTC | CASSGRPAGENEQFF
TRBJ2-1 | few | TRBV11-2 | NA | TGTGCCAGCAGCTTATCGCGGGATCCCTATTACAATGAGCAGTTCTTC | CASSLSRDPYYNEQFF
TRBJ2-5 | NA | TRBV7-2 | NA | TGTGCCAGCAGCTTAGGGGGGCTAGCCTTGTGGGAGACCCAGTACTTC | CASSLGGLALWETQYF
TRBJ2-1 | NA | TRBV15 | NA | TGTGCCACCAGCAGAGTGGAGCGGGCCTCCTACAATGAGCAGTTCTTC | CATSRVERASYNEQFF
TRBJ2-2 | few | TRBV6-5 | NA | TGTGCCAGCAGTTATACGACCGGGGAGCTGTTTTTT | CASSYTTGELFF
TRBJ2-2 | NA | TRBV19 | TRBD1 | TGTGCCAGCCACAGGGGAACGAACACCGGGGAGCTGTTTTTT | CASHRGTNTGELFF
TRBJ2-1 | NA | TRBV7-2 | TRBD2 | TGTGCCAGCAGCATCCTCGGGGCTAGCGGGAGGCTGAATGAGCAGTTCTTC | CASSILGASGRLNEQFF
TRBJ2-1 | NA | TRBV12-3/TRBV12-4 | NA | TGTGCCAGCAGGGAGAGTCGGTGGGGCTCCTACAATGAGCAGTTCTTC | CASRESRWGSYNEQFF
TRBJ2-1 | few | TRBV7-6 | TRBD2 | TGTGCCAGCAGCTTATTTTCTGGGACTATCTCCTACAATGAGCAGTTCTTC | CASSLFSGTISYNEQFF
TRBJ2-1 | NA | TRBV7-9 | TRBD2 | TGTGCCAGCAGCTTAGCATCCGGGAGGAGCCACAATGAGCAGTTCTTC | CASSLASGRSHNEQFF
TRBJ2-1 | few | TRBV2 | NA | TGTGCCCCCAGAGGGGGAGCCTACAATGAGCAGTTCTTC | CAPRGGAYNEQFF
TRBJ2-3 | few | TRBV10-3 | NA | TGTGCCATCAGCCCAAGCTCGGCAGGGACAGATACGCAGTATTTT | CAISPSSAGTDTQYF
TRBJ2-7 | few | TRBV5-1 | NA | TGCGCCAGCAGCAAGGACGTCACCGAGCAGTACTTC | CASSKDVTEQYF
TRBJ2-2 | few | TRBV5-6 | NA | TGTGCCAGCAGCCCGCTGGAACACGTGAACACCGGGGAGCTGTTTTTT | CASSPLEHVNTGELFF
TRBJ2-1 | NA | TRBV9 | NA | TGTGCCAGCAGCGGGGACTCCGGAAATGAGCAGTTCTTC | CASSGDSGNEQFF
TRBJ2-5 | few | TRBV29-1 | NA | TGCAGCGTTGCCCCCTTGGAGACCCAGTACTTC | CSVAPLETQYF
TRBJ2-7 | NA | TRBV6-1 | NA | TGTGCCAGCAGAGTCAGAGGCCGTTTCTACGAGCAGTACTTC | CASRVRGRFYEQYF
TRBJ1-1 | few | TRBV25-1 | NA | TGTGCCAGCAGTGTCGGGGCCTCCGCGGCCTATGAAGCTTTCTTT | CASSVGASAAYEAFF
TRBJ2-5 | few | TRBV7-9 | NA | TGTGCCAGCAGCCCCCGGGACTCAGAGACCCAGTACTTC | CASSPRDSETQYF
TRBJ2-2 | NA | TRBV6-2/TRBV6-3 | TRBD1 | TGTGCCAGCACCCCGACAGGGTACACCGGGGAGCTGTTTTTT | CASTPTGYTGELFF
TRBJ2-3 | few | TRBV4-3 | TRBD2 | TGCGCCAGCAGCCAAGTGGCTAGCGGAGCCACAGATACGCAGTATTTT | CASSQVASGATDTQYF
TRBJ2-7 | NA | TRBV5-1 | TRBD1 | TGCGCCAGCAGCCCGGGCCAGGGGGCGGACGAGCAGTACTTC | CASSPGQGADEQYF
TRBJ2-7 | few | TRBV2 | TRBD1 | TGTGCCAGCAGGTCGGGACAGAACTACGAGCAGTACTTC | CASRSGQNYEQYF
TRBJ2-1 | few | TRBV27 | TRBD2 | TGTGCCAGCAGATCCGGACTAGCGGGAGGGTGGAATGAGCAGTTCTTC | CASRSGLAGGWNEQFF
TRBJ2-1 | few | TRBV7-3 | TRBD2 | TGTGCCAGCAGCAGGGGACTAGCGGGAGCTGGCAATGAGCAGTTCTTC | CASSRGLAGAGNEQFF